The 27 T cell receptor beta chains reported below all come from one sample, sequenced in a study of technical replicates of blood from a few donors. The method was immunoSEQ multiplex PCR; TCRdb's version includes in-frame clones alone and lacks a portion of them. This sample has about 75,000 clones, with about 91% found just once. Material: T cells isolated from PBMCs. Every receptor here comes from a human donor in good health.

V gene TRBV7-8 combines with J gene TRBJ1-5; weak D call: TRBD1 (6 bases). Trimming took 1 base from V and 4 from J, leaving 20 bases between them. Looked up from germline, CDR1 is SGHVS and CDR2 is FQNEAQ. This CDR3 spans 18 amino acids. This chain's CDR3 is CASSLVYDRSLINQPQHF. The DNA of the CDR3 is TGTGCCAGCAGCTTAGTATACGACAGGAGTCTTATTAATCAGCCCCAGCATTTT.

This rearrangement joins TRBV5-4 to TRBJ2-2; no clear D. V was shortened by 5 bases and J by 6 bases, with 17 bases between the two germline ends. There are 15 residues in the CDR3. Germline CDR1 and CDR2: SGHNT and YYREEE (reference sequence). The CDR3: CASRPPTAAPGELFF. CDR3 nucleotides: TGTGCCAGCAGGCCCCCCACTGCCGCCCCCGGGGAGCTGTTTTTT.

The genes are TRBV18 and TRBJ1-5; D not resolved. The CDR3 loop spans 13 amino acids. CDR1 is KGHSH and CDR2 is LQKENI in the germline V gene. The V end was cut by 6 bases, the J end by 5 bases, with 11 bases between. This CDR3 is CASSPHSDQPQHF. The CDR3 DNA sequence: TGTGCCAGCTCCCCCCACTCCGATCAGCCCCAGCATTTT. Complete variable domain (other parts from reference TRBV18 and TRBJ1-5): NAGVMQNPRHLVRRRGQEARLRCSPMKGHSHVYWYRQLPEEGLKFMVYLQKENIIDESGMPKERFSAEFPKEGPSILRIQQVVRGDSAAYFCASSPHSDQPQHFGDGTRLSIL.

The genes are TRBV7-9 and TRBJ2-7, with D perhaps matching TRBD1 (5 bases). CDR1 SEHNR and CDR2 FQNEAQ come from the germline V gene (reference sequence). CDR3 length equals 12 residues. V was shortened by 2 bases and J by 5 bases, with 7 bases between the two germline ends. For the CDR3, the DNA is TGTGCCAGCAGCTTAACAGGCGACGAGCAGTACTTC. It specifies CASSLTGDEQYF.

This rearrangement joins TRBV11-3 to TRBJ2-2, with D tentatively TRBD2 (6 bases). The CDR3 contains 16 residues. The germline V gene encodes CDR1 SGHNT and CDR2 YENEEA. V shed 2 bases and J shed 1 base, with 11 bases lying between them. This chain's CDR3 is CASSLLTGVNTGELFF. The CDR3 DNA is TGTGCCAGCAGCTTATTAACGGGAGTGAACACCGGGGAGCTGTTTTTT. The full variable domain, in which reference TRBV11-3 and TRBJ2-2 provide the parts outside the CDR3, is EAGVVQSPRYKIIEKKQPVAFWCNPISGHNTLYWYLQNLGQGPELLIRYENEEAVDDSQLPKDRFSAERLKGVDSTLKIQPAELGDSAVYLCASSLLTGVNTGELFFGEGSRLTVL.

Written as DNA, the CDR3 is TGTGCCAGCAGCCAATTAGCGGGAGGTAAGCAGTTCTTC. Its protein product is CASSQLAGGKQFF. The chain carries TRBV4-2 and TRBJ2-1; TRBD2 aligns across 10 bases. CDR1 LGHNA and CDR2 YNFKEQ come from the germline V gene. This CDR3 is 13 amino acids long. Trimming at V came to 2 bases and at J to 11 bases, leaving 3 bases not matched to a gene.

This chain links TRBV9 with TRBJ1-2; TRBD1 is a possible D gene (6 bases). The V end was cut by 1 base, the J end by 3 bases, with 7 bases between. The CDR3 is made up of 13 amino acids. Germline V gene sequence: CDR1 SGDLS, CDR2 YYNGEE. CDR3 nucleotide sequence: TGTGCCAGCAGCGTATCAGGGGACTATGGCTACACCTTC. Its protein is CASSVSGDYGYTF. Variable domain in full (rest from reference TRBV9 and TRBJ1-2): DSGVTQTPKHLITATGQRVTLRCSPRSGDLSVYWYQQSLDQGLQFLIQYYNGEERAKGNILERFSAQQFPDLHSELNLSSLELGDSALYFCASSVSGDYGYTFGSGTRLTVV.

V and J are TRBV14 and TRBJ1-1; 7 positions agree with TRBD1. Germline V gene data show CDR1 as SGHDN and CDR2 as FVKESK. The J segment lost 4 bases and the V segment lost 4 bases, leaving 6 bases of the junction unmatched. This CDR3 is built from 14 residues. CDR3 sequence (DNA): TGTGCCAGCAGCCGCTACAGGGGAAGCACTGAAGCTTTCTTT. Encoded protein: CASSRYRGSTEAFF.

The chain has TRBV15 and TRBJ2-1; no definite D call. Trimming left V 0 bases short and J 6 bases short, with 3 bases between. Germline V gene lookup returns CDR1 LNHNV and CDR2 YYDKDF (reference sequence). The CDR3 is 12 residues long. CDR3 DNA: TGTGCCACCAGCAGAGACATCAATGAGCAGTTCTTC. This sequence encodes CATSRDINEQFF.

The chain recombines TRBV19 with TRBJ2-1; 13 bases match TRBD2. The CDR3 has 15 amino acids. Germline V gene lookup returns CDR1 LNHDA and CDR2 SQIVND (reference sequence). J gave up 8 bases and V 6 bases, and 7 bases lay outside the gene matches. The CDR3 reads CASRLGTSGNYEQFF. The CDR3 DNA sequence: TGTGCCAGTAGACTTGGGACTAGCGGGAACTATGAGCAGTTCTTC.

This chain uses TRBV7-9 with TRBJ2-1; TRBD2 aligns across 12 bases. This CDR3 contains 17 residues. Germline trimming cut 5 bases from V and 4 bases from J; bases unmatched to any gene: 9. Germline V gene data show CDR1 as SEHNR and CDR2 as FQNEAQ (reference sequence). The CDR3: CASSKGLAGSSYNEQFF. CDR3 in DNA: TGTGCCAGCAGCAAGGGACTAGCGGGCAGCAGTTACAATGAGCAGTTCTTC.

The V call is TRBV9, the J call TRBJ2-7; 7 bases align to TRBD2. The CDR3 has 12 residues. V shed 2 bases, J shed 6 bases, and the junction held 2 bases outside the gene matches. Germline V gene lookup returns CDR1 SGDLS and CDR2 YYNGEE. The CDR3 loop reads CASSVSSGEQYF. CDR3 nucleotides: TGTGCCAGCAGCGTCTCTAGCGGCGAGCAGTACTTC.

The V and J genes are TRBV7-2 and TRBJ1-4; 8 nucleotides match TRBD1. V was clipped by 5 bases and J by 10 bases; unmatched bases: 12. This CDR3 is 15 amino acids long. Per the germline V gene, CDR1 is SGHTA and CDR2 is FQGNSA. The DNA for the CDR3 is TGTGCCAGCAGCCAAAGGGGGACAGGAGAGGGAAAACTGTTTTTT. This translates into CASSQRGTGEGKLFF.

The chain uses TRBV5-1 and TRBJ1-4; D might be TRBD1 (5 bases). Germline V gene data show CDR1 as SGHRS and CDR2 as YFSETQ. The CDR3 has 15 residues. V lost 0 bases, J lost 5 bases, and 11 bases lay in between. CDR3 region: CASSLAQGLNEKLFF. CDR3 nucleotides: TGCGCCAGCAGCTTGGCCCAGGGACTCAATGAAAAACTGTTTTTT.

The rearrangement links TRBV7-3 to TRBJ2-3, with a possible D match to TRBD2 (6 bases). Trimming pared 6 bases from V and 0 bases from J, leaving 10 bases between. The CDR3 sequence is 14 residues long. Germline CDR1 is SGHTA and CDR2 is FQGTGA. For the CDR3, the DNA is TGTGCCAGCAGGCTAGCGACTAGCACAGATACGCAGTATTTT. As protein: CASRLATSTDTQYF. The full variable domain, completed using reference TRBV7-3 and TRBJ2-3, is GAGVSQTPSNKVTEKGKYVELRCDPISGHTALYWYRQSLGQGPEFLIYFQGTGAADDSGLPNDRFFAVRPEGSVSTLKIQRTERGDSAVYLCASRLATSTDTQYFGPGTRLTVL.

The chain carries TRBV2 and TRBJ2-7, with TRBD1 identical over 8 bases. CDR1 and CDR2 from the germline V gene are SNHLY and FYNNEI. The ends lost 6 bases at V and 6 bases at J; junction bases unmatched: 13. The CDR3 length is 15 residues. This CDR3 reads CASRGDRGEWREQYF. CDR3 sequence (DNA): TGTGCCAGCAGGGGAGACAGGGGTGAATGGCGCGAGCAGTACTTC.

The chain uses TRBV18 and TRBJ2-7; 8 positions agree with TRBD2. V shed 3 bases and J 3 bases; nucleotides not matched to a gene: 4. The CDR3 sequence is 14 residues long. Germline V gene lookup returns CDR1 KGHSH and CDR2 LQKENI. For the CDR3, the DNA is TGTGCCAGCTCACCCCCGGGACTAGTCTACGAGCAGTACTTC. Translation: CASSPPGLVYEQYF.

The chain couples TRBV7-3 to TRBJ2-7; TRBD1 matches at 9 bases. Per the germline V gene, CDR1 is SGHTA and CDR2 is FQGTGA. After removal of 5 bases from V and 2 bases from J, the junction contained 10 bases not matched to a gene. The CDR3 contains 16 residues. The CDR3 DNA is TGTGCCAGCAGCCTTACAACGGGACAGGGTCCCTACGAGCAGTACTTC. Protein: CASSLTTGQGPYEQYF.

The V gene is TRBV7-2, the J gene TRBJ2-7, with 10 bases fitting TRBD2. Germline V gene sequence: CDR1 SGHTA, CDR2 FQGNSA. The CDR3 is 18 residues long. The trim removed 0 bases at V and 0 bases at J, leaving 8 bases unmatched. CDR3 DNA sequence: TGTGCCAGCAGCTTAGCCCCAGCGGGACTAGCGAGCTCCTACGAGCAGTACTTC. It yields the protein CASSLAPAGLASSYEQYF. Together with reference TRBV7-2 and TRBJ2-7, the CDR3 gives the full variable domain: GAGVSQSPSNKVTEKGKDVELRCDPISGHTALYWYRQSLGQGLEFLIYFQGNSAPDKSGLPSDRFSAERTGGSVSTLTIQRTQQEDSAVYLCASSLAPAGLASSYEQYFGPGTRLTVT.

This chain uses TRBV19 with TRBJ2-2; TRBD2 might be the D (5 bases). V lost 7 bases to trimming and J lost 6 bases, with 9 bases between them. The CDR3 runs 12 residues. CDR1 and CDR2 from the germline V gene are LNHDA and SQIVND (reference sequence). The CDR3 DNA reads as TGTGCCAGTAACACTAGGGCCGGGGAGCTGTTTTTT. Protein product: CASNTRAGELFF.

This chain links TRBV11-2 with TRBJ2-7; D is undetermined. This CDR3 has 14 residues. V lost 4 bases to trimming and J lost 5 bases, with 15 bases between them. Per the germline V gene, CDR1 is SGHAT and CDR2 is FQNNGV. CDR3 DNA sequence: TGTGCCAGCAGCTCCGCCCCGGCGGAACACGAGCAGTACTTC. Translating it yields CASSSAPAEHEQYF.

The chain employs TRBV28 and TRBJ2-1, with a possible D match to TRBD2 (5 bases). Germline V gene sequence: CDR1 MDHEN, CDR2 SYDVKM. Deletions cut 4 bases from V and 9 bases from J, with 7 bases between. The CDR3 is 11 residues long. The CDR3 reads CASSWRSEQFF. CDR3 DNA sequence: TGTGCCAGCAGTTGGAGGAGTGAGCAGTTCTTC.

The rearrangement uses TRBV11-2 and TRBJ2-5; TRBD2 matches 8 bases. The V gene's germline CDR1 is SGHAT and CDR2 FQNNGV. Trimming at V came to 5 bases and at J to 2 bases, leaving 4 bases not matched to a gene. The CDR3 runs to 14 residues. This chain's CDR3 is CASSLGLGQETQYF. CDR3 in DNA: TGTGCCAGCAGCCTGGGACTAGGACAAGAGACCCAGTACTTC.

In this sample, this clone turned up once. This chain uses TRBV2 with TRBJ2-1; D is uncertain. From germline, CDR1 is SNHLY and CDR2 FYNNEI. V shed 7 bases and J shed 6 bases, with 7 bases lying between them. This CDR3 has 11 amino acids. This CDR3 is CASTSGNEQFF. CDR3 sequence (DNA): TGTGCCAGCACTTCGGGCAATGAGCAGTTCTTC.

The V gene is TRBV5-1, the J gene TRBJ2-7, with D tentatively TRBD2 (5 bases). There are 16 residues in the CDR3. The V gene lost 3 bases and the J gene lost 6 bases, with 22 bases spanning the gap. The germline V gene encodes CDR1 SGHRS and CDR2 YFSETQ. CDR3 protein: CASSSTETMSRGEQYF. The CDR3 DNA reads TGCGCCAGCAGCTCCACAGAGACAATGTCCCGGGGCGAGCAGTACTTC.

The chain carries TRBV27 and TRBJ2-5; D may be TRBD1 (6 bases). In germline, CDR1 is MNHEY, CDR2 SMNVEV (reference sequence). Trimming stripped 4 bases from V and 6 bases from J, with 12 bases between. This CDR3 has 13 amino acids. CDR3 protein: CASSSRQDKTQYF. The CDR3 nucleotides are TGTGCCAGCAGTTCACGACAGGACAAGACCCAGTACTTC.

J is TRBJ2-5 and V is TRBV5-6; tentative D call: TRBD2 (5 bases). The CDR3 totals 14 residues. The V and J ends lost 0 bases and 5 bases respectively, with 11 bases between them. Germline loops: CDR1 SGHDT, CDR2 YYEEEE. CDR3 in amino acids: CASSLVGSEETQYF. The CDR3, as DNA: TGTGCCAGCAGCTTGGTGGGGAGTGAGGAGACCCAGTACTTC.